Shown below are 16 T cell receptor beta chains from a single sample sequenced in a study of T cell repertoires in cytomegalovirus infection. TCRdb reprocessed the reads via MiXCR and lists one record per CDR3 protein. The data hold more than 50,000 distinct CDR3 sequences, with roughly 32% observed a single time. These receptors' antigens are unknown. Sequencing was done on a sample of PBMCs, sequenced either directly or after in vitro stimulation (not recorded which). These receptors originate from a human donor in good health (CMV status not recorded). Some clones in this sample may be carry-over from other donors' samples.

The chain is built from TRBV7-2 and TRBJ2-1; 12 nucleotides agree with TRBD2. Trimming took 4 bases from V and 9 from J; bases not matched to a gene: 7. This CDR3 has 15 residues. The V gene's germline CDR1 is SGHTA and CDR2 FQGNSA. The CDR3 sequence is CASSSRLAGDREQFF. In nucleotides, the CDR3 is TGTGCCAGCAGCTCCAGACTAGCGGGAGATCGTGAGCAGTTCTTC.

This clonotype has just a few counts. The chain is built from TRBV5-1 and TRBJ1-3; D gene uncertain. The CDR3 covers 14 residues. V lost 4 bases and J lost 6, with 14 bases in between. Germline lookup yields CDR1 SGHRS and CDR2 YFSETQ. The CDR3 protein is CASSLEGGENTIYF. DNA of the CDR3: TGCGCCAGCAGCCTGGAGGGAGGTGAAAACACCATATATTTT. Using reference TRBV5-1 and TRBJ1-3 for the parts outside the CDR3, the full variable domain is KAGVTQTPRYLIKTRGQQVTLSCSPISGHRSVSWYQQTPGQGLQFLFEYFSETQRNKGNFPGRFSGRQFSNSRSEMNVSTLELGDSALYLCASSLEGGENTIYFGEGSWLTVV.

This clonotype was detected only a few times. The V gene is TRBV7-2, the J gene TRBJ2-1; TRBD2 is a possible D gene (5 bases). The CDR3 contains 12 residues. Germline lookup yields CDR1 SGHTA and CDR2 FQGNSA. V was pared by 5 bases and J by 8 bases, with 10 bases between. DNA of the CDR3: TGTGCCAGCAGCACTAGGGTAGATGAGCAGTTCTTC. This codes for CASSTRVDEQFF. The full variable domain, with the rest looked up from reference TRBV7-2 and TRBJ2-1, is GAGVSQSPSNKVTEKGKDVELRCDPISGHTALYWYRQSLGQGLEFLIYFQGNSAPDKSGLPSDRFSAERTGGSVSTLTIQRTQQEDSAVYLCASSTRVDEQFFGPGTRLTVL.

V usage is TRBV7-4 and J usage is TRBJ2-7, with TRBD2 identical over 11 bases. The CDR3 has 17 residues. The germline CDR1 and CDR2 sequences are SGHVT and SQSDAQ. V shed 5 bases, J shed 7 bases, and the junction held 16 bases outside the gene matches. The CDR3 DNA is TGTGCCAGCAGCCCAGATCCCGGGACTAGCGGTGAAGAGGAGCAGTACTTC. Protein: CASSPDPGTSGEEEQYF. The complete variable domain, with remaining parts taken from reference TRBV7-4 and TRBJ2-7, reads GAGVSQSPRYKVAKRGRDVALRCDSISGHVTLYWYRQTLGQGSEVLTYSQSDAQRDKSGRPSGRFSAERPERSVSTLKIQRTEQGDSAVYLCASSPDPGTSGEEEQYFGPGTRLTVT.

The chain recombines TRBV2 with TRBJ2-3; D gene unclear. The germline V gene has CDR1 SNHLY and CDR2 FYNNEI. V lost 2 bases to trimming and J lost 2 bases, with 8 bases between them. This CDR3 is built from 14 residues. As DNA, the CDR3 is TGTGCCAGCAGTGAAACGACACACACAGATACGCAGTATTTT. This codes for CASSETTHTDTQYF.

This clonotype was counted ten times or more. This chain uses TRBV7-8 with TRBJ1-1, with D perhaps matching TRBD1 (6 bases). V was clipped by 1 base and J by 0 bases, with 15 bases between them. Germline V gives CDR1 SGHVS, CDR2 FQNEAQ. There are 17 residues in the CDR3. The CDR3, as DNA: TGTGCCAGCAGCTTAGTACAGTCAGGGGTTCTGAACACTGAAGCTTTCTTT. It translates to CASSLVQSGVLNTEAFF.

The chain recombines TRBV27 with TRBJ2-1; D possibly uses TRBD1 or TRBD2 (7 bases each). CDR1 and CDR2 from the germline V gene are MNHEY and SMNVEV (reference sequence). This CDR3 has 15 amino acids. V lost 5 bases and J lost 4, with 15 bases in between. The CDR3 coding sequence is TGTGCCAGCAGTCATTCCCAGGGGGGGTACAATGAGCAGTTCTTC. Protein sequence: CASSHSQGGYNEQFF.

The chain employs TRBV2 and TRBJ1-5; D remains unclear. The V end was cut by 5 bases, the J end by 4 bases, with 12 bases between. There are 14 residues in the CDR3. The germline V gene has CDR1 SNHLY and CDR2 FYNNEI. This CDR3 is CASSHSSRNQPQHF. The CDR3 nucleotides are TGTGCCAGCAGTCACAGCTCCCGGAATCAGCCCCAGCATTTT.

This chain uses TRBV19 with TRBJ1-4, with 11 nucleotides matching TRBD1. Losses at the gene ends were 6 bases for V and 6 bases for J; bases not matched to a gene: 9. This CDR3 region has 16 residues. CDR1 is LNHDA, CDR2 SQIVND, per germline (reference sequence). In DNA form, the CDR3 reads TGTGCCAGTAGCCGGCCGCCGGGACAGGGGGATGAAAAACTGTTTTTT. It is translated as CASSRPPGQGDEKLFF. Drawing the rest from reference TRBV19 and TRBJ1-4, the complete variable domain is DGGITQSPKYLFRKEGQNVTLSCEQNLNHDAMYWYRQDPGQGLRLIYYSQIVNDFQKGDIAEGYSVSREKKESFPLTVTSAQKNPTAFYLCASSRPPGQGDEKLFFGSGTQLSVL.

The rearrangement uses TRBV28 and TRBJ2-7, with 10 bases lining up with TRBD1. V shed 3 bases and J 4 bases; nucleotides not matched to a gene: 3. The CDR3 loop spans 14 amino acids. Germline V gene lookup returns CDR1 MDHEN and CDR2 SYDVKM. CDR3 loop: CASSLWDRGYEQYF. The DNA for the CDR3 is TGTGCCAGCAGTTTGTGGGACAGGGGTTACGAGCAGTACTTC.

There are many counts of this clonotype. This chain connects TRBV6-2 or TRBV6-3 to TRBJ2-3; perhaps TRBD2 as D (6 bases). The CDR3 runs to 15 residues. V lost 6 bases to trimming and J lost 4 bases, with 17 bases between them. CDR1 is MNHEY, CDR2 SVGEGT, per germline. The CDR3: CASSLIPGLADTQYF. The CDR3 DNA is TGTGCCAGCAGCCTTATCCCGGGACTTGCAGATACGCAGTATTTT.

This clonotype was detected only a few times. The genes are TRBV6-1 and TRBJ2-7; D unresolved. CDR1 and CDR2 (germline): MNHNS, SASEGT. This CDR3 has 12 residues. V dropped 4 bases and J dropped 3 bases, with 7 bases sitting between them. CDR3 DNA sequence: TGTGCCAGCAGTGTCTGGGGCTACGAGCAGTACTTC. Translating gives CASSVWGYEQYF.

The chain couples TRBV6-8 to TRBJ1-6; D gene unclear. The CDR3 is 13 amino acids. V gave up 7 bases and J gave up 4 bases, with 8 bases separating them. CDR1 MNHGY and CDR2 SAAAGT come from the germline V gene. The CDR3 region has the DNA TGTGCCAGCATCAGAAAGTATAATTCACCCCTCCACTTT. This gives the protein CASIRKYNSPLHF.

The rearrangement links TRBV12-3 or TRBV12-4 to TRBJ2-7; possibly TRBD1 or TRBD2 for D (6 bases each). The V gene lost 7 bases and the J gene lost 3 bases, with 13 bases spanning the gap. The CDR3 sequence is 13 residues long. The CDR3, as DNA: TGTGCCAGCAAGGAAAGGGGGGTCTACGAGCAGTACTTC. This translates into CASKERGVYEQYF.

This clonotype was seen just once. This chain joins TRBV6-6 and TRBJ2-3, with 10 positions matching TRBD1. CDR1 is MNHNY and CDR2 is SVGAGI in the germline V gene (reference sequence). The junction had 5 bases not matched to a gene; V was cut back by 5 bases and J by 0 bases. The CDR3 is 16 residues long. The CDR3 DNA follows: TGTGCCAGCAGTACGCGGGACAGGGGAAGCACAGATACGCAGTATTTT. This encodes CASSTRDRGSTDTQYF.

This clonotype was seen a few times. The rearrangement joins TRBV7-2 to TRBJ2-5, with 7 positions matching TRBD2. CDR1 is SGHTA, CDR2 FQGNSA, per germline. CDR3 length equals 16 residues. With V trimmed by 1 base and J by 7 bases, 12 bases remained unmatched. CDR3 protein: CASSLGDGRTGSTQYF. Here the CDR3 DNA reads TGTGCCAGCAGCTTAGGAGACGGGAGGACGGGATCGACCCAGTACTTC.